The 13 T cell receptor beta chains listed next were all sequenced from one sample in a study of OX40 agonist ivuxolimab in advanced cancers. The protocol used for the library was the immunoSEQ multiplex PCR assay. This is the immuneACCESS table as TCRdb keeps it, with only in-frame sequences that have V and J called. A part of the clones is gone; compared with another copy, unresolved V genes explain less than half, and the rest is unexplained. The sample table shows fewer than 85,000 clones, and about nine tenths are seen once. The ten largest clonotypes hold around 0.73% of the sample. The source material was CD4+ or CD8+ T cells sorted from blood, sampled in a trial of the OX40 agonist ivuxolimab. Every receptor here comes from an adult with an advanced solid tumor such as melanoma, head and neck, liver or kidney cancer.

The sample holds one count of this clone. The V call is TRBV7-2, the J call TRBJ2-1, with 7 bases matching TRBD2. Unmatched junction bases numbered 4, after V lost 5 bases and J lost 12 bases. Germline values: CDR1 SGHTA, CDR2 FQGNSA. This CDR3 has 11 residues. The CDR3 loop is CASSLSGWQFF. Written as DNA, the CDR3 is TGTGCCAGCAGCCTTAGCGGGTGGCAGTTCTTC.

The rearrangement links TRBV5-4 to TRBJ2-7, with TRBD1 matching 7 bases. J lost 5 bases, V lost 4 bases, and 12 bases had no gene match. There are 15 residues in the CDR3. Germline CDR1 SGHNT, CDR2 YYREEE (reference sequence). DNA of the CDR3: TGTGCCAGCAGCCCGGTCGGGACAGTTAAAAACGAGCAGTACTTC. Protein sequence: CASSPVGTVKNEQYF.

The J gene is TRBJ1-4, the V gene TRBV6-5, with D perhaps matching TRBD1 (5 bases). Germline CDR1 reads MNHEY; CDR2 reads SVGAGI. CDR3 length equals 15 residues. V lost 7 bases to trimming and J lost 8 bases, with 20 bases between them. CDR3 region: CASKTGDSRGEKLFF. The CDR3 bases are TGTGCCAGCAAAACCGGGGACTCCCGAGGGGAAAAACTGTTTTTT.

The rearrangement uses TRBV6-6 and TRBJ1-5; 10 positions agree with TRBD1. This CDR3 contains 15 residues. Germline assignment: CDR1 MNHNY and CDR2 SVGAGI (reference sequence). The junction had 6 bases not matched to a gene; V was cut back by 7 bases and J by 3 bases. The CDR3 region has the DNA TGTGCCAGCACCCAGGACAGGGGGAACAATCAGCCCCAGCATTTT. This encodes CASTQDRGNNQPQHF.

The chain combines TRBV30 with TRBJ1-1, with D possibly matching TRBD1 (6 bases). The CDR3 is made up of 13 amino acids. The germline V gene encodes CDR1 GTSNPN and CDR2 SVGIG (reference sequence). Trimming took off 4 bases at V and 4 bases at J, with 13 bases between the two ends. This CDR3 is CAWIRSRGTEAFF. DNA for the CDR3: TGTGCCTGGATCCGCTCCAGGGGCACTGAAGCTTTCTTT.

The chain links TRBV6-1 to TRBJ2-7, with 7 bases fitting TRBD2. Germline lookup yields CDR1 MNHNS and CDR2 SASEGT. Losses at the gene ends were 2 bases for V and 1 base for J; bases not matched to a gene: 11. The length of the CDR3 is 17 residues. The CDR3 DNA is TGTGCCAGCAGTGAATTCCTCGATGCGGGGGAATCCTACGAGCAGTACTTC. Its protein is CASSEFLDAGESYEQYF.

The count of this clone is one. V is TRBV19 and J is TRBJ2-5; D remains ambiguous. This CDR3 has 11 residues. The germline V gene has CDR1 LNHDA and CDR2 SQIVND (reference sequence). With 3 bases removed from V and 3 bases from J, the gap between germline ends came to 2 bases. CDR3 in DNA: TGTGCCAGTAGTATCAAAGAGACCCAGTACTTC. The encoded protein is CASSIKETQYF. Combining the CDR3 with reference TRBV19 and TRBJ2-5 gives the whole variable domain DGGITQSPKYLFRKEGQNVTLSCEQNLNHDAMYWYRQDPGQGLRLIYYSQIVNDFQKGDIAEGYSVSREKKESFPLTVTSAQKNPTAFYLCASSIKETQYFGPGTRLLVL.

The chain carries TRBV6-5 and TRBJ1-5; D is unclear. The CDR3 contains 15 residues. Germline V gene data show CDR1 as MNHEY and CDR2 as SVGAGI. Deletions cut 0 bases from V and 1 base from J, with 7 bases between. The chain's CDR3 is CASSYSRRSNQPQHF. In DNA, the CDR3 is TGTGCCAGCAGTTACTCAAGGAGAAGCAATCAGCCCCAGCATTTT.

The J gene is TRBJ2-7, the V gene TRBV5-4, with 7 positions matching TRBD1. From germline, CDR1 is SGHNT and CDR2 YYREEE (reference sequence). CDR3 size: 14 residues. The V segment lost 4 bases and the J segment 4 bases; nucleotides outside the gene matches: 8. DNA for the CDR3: TGTGCCAGCAGCCTCACCGACAGGGTGTACGAGCAGTACTTC. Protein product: CASSLTDRVYEQYF. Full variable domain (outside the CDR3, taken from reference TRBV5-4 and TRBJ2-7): ETGVTQSPTHLIKTRGQQVTLRCSSQSGHNTVSWYQQALGQGPQFIFQYYREEENGRGNFPPRFSGLQFPNYSSELNVNALELDDSALYLCASSLTDRVYEQYFGPGTRLTVT.

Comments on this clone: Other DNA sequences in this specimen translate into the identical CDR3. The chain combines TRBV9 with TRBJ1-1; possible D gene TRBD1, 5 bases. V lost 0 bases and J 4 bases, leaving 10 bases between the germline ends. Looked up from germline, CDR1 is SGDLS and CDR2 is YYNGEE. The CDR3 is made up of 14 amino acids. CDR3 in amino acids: CASSVGQGGTEAFF. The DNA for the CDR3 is TGTGCCAGCAGCGTAGGCCAGGGTGGCACTGAAGCTTTCTTT.

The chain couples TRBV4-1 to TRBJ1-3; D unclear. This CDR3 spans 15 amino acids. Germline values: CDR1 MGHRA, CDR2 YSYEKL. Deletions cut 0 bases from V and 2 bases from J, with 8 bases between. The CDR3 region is CASSQEEQAGNTIYF. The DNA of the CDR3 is TGCGCCAGCAGCCAAGAGGAGCAGGCTGGAAACACCATATATTTT.

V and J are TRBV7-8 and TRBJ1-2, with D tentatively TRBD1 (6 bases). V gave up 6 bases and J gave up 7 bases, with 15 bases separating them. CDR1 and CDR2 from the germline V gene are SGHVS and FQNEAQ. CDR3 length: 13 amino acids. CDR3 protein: CASSPGQTLGYTF. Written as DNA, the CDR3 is TGTGCCAGCAGTCCCGGACAGACCCTTGGCTACACCTTC.

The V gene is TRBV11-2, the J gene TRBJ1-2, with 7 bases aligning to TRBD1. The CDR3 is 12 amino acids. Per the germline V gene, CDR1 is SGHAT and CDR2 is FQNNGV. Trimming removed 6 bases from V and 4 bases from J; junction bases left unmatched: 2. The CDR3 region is CASRRGPYGYTF. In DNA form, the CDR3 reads TGTGCCAGCAGGAGGGGGCCCTATGGCTACACCTTC.